A selection of T cell receptor beta chains follows, all from one sample in a study of cytomegalovirus exposure and HLA in healthy donors. Data came from immunoSEQ multiplex PCR; TCRdb stores just in-frame clones and leaves some out. There are roughly 140,000 clones in the sample; about 75% occur only once, and 0.66% lies in the top ten. Sample: PBMCs. Every receptor here comes from a male donor in good health and CMV-seronegative. Both conserved end residues are part of each CDR3. D genes are given only for firm matches. Where a row states a size, it is once, few, many or the class of an expanded clone; other rows omit it.

TRBV9	TRBD2	TRBJ2-7	.	CASSVGGGEQYF	TGTGCCAGCAGCGTAGGGGGAGGGGAGCAGTACTTC
TRBV7-3	TRBD1	TRBJ2-7	once	CASSFGQGLEQYF	TGTGCCAGCAGCTTTGGACAGGGGTTAGAGCAGTACTTC
TRBV29-1	.	TRBJ2-3	.	CSVEGRDTQYF	TGCAGCGTTGAGGGGAGAGATACGCAGTATTTT
TRBV2	TRBD1	TRBJ2-4	.	CASTGQGRGLNIQYF	TGTGCCAGCACTGGACAGGGAAGGGGCTTAAACATTCAGTACTTC
TRBV27	TRBD1	TRBJ2-3	few	CASRSRDRATDTQYF	TGTGCCAGCAGAAGCCGGGACAGGGCGACAGATACGCAGTATTTT
TRBV2	.	TRBJ1-6	medium-sized	CASSLTENSPLHF	TGTGCCAGCAGTCTCACCGAGAATTCACCCCTCCACTTT
TRBV11-3	.	TRBJ2-5	.	CASSPSGETQYF	TGTGCCAGCAGCCCCTCCGGGGAGACCCAGTACTTC
TRBV2	TRBD2	TRBJ2-1	once	CASSLEGLAGGYEQFF	TGTGCCAGCAGTTTGGAAGGACTAGCGGGAGGTTACGAGCAGTTCTTC
TRBV6-5	.	TRBJ2-7	once	CASSYSSGLASYEQYF	TGTGCCAGCAGTTACTCGTCCGGTCTAGCCTCCTACGAGCAGTACTTC
TRBV4-2	TRBD2	TRBJ2-3	.	CASSQAASGKGDTQYF	TGTGCCAGCAGCCAGGCGGCTAGCGGGAAGGGAGATACGCAGTATTTT